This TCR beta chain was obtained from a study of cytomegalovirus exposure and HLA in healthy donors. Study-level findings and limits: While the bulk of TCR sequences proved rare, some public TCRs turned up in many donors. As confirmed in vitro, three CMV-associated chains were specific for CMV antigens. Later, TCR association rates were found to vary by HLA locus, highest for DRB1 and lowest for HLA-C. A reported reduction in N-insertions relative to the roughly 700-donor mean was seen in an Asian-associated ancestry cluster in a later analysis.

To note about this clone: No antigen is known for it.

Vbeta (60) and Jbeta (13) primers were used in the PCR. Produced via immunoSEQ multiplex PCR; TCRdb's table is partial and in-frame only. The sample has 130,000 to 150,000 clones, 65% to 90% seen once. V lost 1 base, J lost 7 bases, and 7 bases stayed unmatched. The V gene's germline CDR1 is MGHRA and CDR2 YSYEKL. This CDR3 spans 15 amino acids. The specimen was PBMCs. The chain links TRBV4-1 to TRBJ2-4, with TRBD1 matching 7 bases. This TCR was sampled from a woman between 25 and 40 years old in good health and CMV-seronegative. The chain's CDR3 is CASSQGDRESNIQYF. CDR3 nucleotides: TGCGCCAGCAGCCAAGGTGACAGGGAATCTAACATTCAGTACTTC.